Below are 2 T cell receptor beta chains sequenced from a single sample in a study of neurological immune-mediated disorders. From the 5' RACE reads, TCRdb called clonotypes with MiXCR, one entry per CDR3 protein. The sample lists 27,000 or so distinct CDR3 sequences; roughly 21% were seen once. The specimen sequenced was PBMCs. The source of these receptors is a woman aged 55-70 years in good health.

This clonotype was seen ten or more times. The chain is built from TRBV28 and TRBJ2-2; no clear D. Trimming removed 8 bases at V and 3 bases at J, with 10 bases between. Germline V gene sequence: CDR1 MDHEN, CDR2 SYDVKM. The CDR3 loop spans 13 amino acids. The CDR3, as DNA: TGTGCCAGCCCGTCGGTCGACACCGGGGAGCTGTTTTTT. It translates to CASPSVDTGELFF.

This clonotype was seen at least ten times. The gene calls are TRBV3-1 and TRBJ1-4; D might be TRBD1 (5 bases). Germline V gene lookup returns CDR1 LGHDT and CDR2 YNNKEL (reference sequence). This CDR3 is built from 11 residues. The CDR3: CHRKTNEKLFF. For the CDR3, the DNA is TGTCACAGGAAAACTAATGAAAAACTGTTTTTT.